One and the same sample provided the 20 T cell receptor beta chains below, sequenced in a study of vaccination and CD4 T cells after COVID-19. The Oncomine TCR Beta short-read assay was applied to DNA of cultured CD4+ T cells. Via MiXCR, TCRdb re-called the PCR reads, giving one row per CDR3 protein. The sample has about 15,000 distinct CDR3 sequences, more than 45% seen once. These receptors have no identified antigens. Treatment described: approximately 11-day PBMC culture with coronavirus spike peptide pools or control peptides (ViraFEST assay). Sample: CD4+ T cells from blood, cultured in vitro, taken before SARS-CoV-2 vaccination. Source of these receptors: a human donor who had recovered from COVID-19.

The chain joins TRBV30 to TRBJ1-1, with no clear D. The CDR3 sequence is 13 residues long. Germline loops: CDR1 GTSNPN, CDR2 SVGIG (reference sequence). Trimming left V 0 bases short and J 1 base short, with 6 bases between. The CDR3 nucleotides are TGTGCCTGGAGTGTAAAACCGAACACTGAAGCTTTCTTT. This gives the protein CAWSVKPNTEAFF.

This clonotype was observed a few times. The chain is built from TRBV20-1 and TRBJ1-5; the match to TRBD1 covers 7 bases. The CDR3 covers 13 residues. Germline lookup yields CDR1 DFQATT and CDR2 SNEGSKA (reference sequence). The junction had 3 bases not matched to a gene; V was cut back by 3 bases and J by 4 bases. Written as DNA, the CDR3 is TGCAGTGCTAGTCAGGGGGTTAATCAGCCCCAGCATTTT. It encodes CSASQGVNQPQHF.

V and J are TRBV5-5 and TRBJ2-5; TRBD1 might be the D (6 bases). Germline values: CDR1 SGHKS, CDR2 YYEKEE (reference sequence). Trimming took 4 bases from V and 2 from J, leaving 9 bases between them. The CDR3 spans 13 residues. CDR3 sequence: CASSTGTQETQYF. The CDR3 DNA sequence: TGTGCCAGCAGCACAGGGACGCAAGAGACCCAGTACTTC.

The V gene is TRBV12-3 or TRBV12-4, the J gene TRBJ1-2; TRBD1 is a possible D gene (6 bases). Trimming removed 6 bases from V and 8 bases from J, with 10 bases in between. The length of the CDR3 is 11 residues. The CDR3 nucleotides read TGTGCCAGCAGCACAGGGTGGGGCTACACCTTC. It yields the protein CASSTGWGYTF.

V is TRBV12-3 or TRBV12-4 and J is TRBJ1-2, with 10 nucleotides matching TRBD1. J was trimmed by 4 bases and V by 6 bases; bases with no gene match: 8. This CDR3 region has 15 residues. This CDR3 reads CASRPVTGGAYGYTF. Here the CDR3 DNA reads TGTGCCAGCAGGCCAGTGACAGGGGGCGCCTATGGCTACACCTTC.

This clonotype was counted a single time. The rearrangement links TRBV29-1 to TRBJ2-7, with D tentatively TRBD2 (5 bases). Trimming shortened V by 4 bases and J by 2 bases, and 9 bases separated the two germline ends. This CDR3 comprises 12 residues. CDR1 and CDR2 (germline): SQVTM, ANQGSEA. CDR3 DNA sequence: TGCAGCGTTGGAGGGTTCGCCTACGAGCAGTACTTC. Translated, it gives CSVGGFAYEQYF.

The CDR3 protein is CASSPRRGRINIQYF. The CDR3 bases are TGTGCCAGTAGTCCCCGCAGGGGGCGCATAAACATTCAGTACTTC. The chain links TRBV19 to TRBJ2-4; TRBD1 matches at 8 bases. CDR1 is LNHDA and CDR2 is SQIVND in the germline V gene (reference sequence). V trimming: 5 bases; J trimming: 6 bases; junction bases outside the gene matches: 9. The CDR3 contains 15 residues. Using reference TRBV19 and TRBJ2-4 for the parts outside the CDR3, the full variable domain is DGGITQSPKYLFRKEGQNVTLSCEQNLNHDAMYWYRQDPGQGLRLIYYSQIVNDFQKGDIAEGYSVSREKKESFPLTVTSAQKNPTAFYLCASSPRRGRINIQYFGAGTRLSVL.

J is TRBJ1-5 and V is TRBV7-2; 7 bases line up with TRBD1. V lost 8 bases, J lost 3 bases, and 4 bases stayed unmatched. Germline CDR1 and CDR2: SGHTA and FQGNSA. The CDR3 totals 13 residues. The CDR3 sequence: CTSATGFNQPQHF. The DNA for the CDR3 is TGTACCAGCGCGACAGGGTTCAATCAGCCCCAGCATTTT. Filled out from reference TRBV7-2 and TRBJ1-5, the complete variable domain reads GAGVSQSPSNKVTEKGKDVELRCDPISGHTALYWYRQSLGQGLEFLIYFQGNSAPDKSGLPSDRFSAERTGGSVSTLTIQRTQQEDSAVYLCTSATGFNQPQHFGDGTRLSIL.

The J gene is TRBJ2-5, the V gene TRBV30; D is possibly TRBD2 (5 bases). Germline assignment: CDR1 GTSNPN and CDR2 SVGIG (reference sequence). The CDR3 runs to 14 residues. Trimming took off 0 bases at V and 4 bases at J, with 12 bases between the two ends. The CDR3 nucleotides are TGTGCCTGGAGTGTAGACTTCGGGGTAGAGACCCAGTACTTC. Protein product: CAWSVDFGVETQYF.

The chain joins TRBV6-8 to TRBJ1-5; D might be TRBD1 (5 bases). The V end was cut by 6 bases, the J end by 9 bases, with 21 bases between. In germline, CDR1 is MNHGY, CDR2 SAAAGT. The CDR3 is made up of 15 amino acids. CDR3 sequence reads: CASSPGTALQRPQHF. The CDR3 coding sequence is TGTGCCAGCAGCCCAGGGACCGCCCTCCAAAGGCCCCAGCATTTT.

This clonotype appeared a single time. This chain joins TRBV30 and TRBJ1-2; D not resolved. The CDR3 has 10 residues. Trimming pared 6 bases from V and 7 bases from J, leaving 9 bases between. CDR1 and CDR2 from the germline V gene are GTSNPN and SVGIG (reference sequence). This CDR3 is CACESIGYTF. CDR3 bases: TGTGCCTGCGAGAGTATTGGCTACACCTTC.

V is TRBV7-3 and J is TRBJ2-5; TRBD2 aligns across 8 bases. CDR3 size: 14 residues. V trimming: 5 bases; J trimming: 5 bases; junction bases outside the gene matches: 7. Germline V gives CDR1 SGHTA, CDR2 FQGTGA. The chain's CDR3 is CASSPGGGRETQYF. Written as DNA, the CDR3 is TGTGCCAGCAGCCCCGGGGGGGGGCGCGAGACCCAGTACTTC.

The chain recombines TRBV30 with TRBJ1-2; D unresolved. Germline V gene data show CDR1 as GTSNPN and CDR2 as SVGIG (reference sequence). The germline V and J ends were trimmed by 1 base and 3 bases, with 12 bases remaining between them. The CDR3 consists of 14 residues. In nucleotides, the CDR3 is TGTGCCTGGAGTGCCGTCGACGGGTACTATGGCTACACCTTC. It encodes CAWSAVDGYYGYTF.

This chain connects TRBV5-6 to TRBJ2-3; 12 bases line up with TRBD2. The J segment lost 5 bases and the V segment lost 1 base, leaving 11 bases of the junction unmatched. The CDR3 has 18 residues. Germline CDR1 is SGHDT and CDR2 is YYEEEE. The CDR3 loop reads CASSLLGPSGRARDTQYF. Here the CDR3 DNA reads TGTGCCAGCAGCTTGTTGGGCCCTAGCGGGAGGGCCAGAGATACGCAGTATTTT.

The chain combines TRBV6-1 with TRBJ2-1, with a tentative D call TRBD1 (7 bases). Germline V gene data show CDR1 as MNHNS and CDR2 as SASEGT. Trimming removed 6 bases from V and 6 bases from J, with 18 bases in between. CDR3 size: 15 residues. In DNA, the CDR3 is TGTGCCAGCAGCAACCCCAGGGGGGCGAGCAATGAGCAGTTCTTC. Protein: CASSNPRGASNEQFF.

The V and J genes are TRBV10-3 and TRBJ1-2; TRBD1 agrees at 8 bases. The germline CDR1 and CDR2 sequences are ENHRY and SYGVKD. This CDR3 is 17 amino acids long. J was trimmed by 0 bases and V by 2 bases; bases with no gene match: 8. CDR3 coding DNA: TGTGCCATCAGTGAGCATCAGGGGGCTCTCGCTAACTATGGCTACACCTTC. The encoded protein is CAISEHQGALANYGYTF.

The chain uses TRBV11-1 and TRBJ2-1; perhaps TRBD2 as D (6 bases). The germline V and J ends were trimmed by 1 base and 3 bases, with 16 bases remaining between them. The CDR3 extends over 17 amino acids. The germline gives CDR1 SGHAT, CDR2 FQDESV (reference sequence). In nucleotides, the CDR3 is TGTGCCAGCAGCTTAGGCCCCGGGGGACCGCGCTACAATGAGCAGTTCTTC. Protein sequence: CASSLGPGGPRYNEQFF.

The chain carries TRBV11-3 and TRBJ2-3, with 10 bases aligning to TRBD2. J gave up 5 bases and V 6 bases, and 8 bases lay outside the gene matches. Germline V gene lookup returns CDR1 SGHNT and CDR2 YENEEA. The CDR3 runs to 15 residues. The CDR3 loop reads CASSQGTSEEDTQYF. DNA for the CDR3: TGTGCCAGCAGTCAAGGGACTAGCGAGGAAGATACGCAGTATTTT.

V is TRBV30 and J is TRBJ1-5; no clear D. The germline gives CDR1 GTSNPN, CDR2 SVGIG (reference sequence). CDR3 length: 13 residues. V lost 0 bases to trimming and J lost 5 bases, with 8 bases between them. CDR3 coding DNA: TGTGCCTGGAGTGTTGACGGGGATCAGCCCCAGCATTTT. Protein sequence: CAWSVDGDQPQHF.

This clonotype came up once. V usage is TRBV6-2 or TRBV6-3 and J usage is TRBJ1-5; the match to TRBD1 covers 8 bases. The CDR3 is 17 amino acids. Germline CDR1 and CDR2: MNHEY and SVGEGT. Losses at the gene ends were 5 bases for V and 0 bases for J; bases not matched to a gene: 9. The CDR3 region is CASSTGTGFYSNQPQHF. CDR3 DNA: TGTGCCAGCAGTACCGGGACAGGATTTTATAGCAATCAGCCCCAGCATTTT.